The entry below describes one T cell receptor beta chain. This clone was seen just once. No cognate antigen has been identified for it. Per-nucleotide qualities are absent, and no much larger clonotype sits a single base away. This entry comes from a study of OX40 agonist ivuxolimab in advanced cancers. For the wider study: The costimulatory receptor OX40 (CD134) was targeted by ivuxolimab, a fully human IgG2 agonistic monoclonal antibody. In the dose-escalation cohort, 82.7% of patients were male, and the mean age was around 60 years, with a range of about 23 to 85. Peripheral TCRbeta sequencing aimed to test whether ivuxolimab altered TCR sequence diversity and caused clonal T-cell expansion. Intravenous ivuxolimab was administered to patients every 2 weeks at six dose levels: 0.01, 0.1, 0.3, 1.5, 3 and 10 mg/kg. Prior anti-PD-1, anti-PD-L1 or anti-CTLA-4 therapy was permitted, and approximately 40% of dose-escalation patients had received checkpoint inhibitors. Partial responses were achieved by three dose-escalation patients, of whom one had hepatocellular carcinoma and two had cutaneous melanoma. Of the roughly 51 patients in dose escalation, about 20 had hepatocellular carcinoma, about 15 had melanoma, 9 had renal cell carcinoma and 9 had head and neck cancer. The paper describes the monotherapy dose-escalation part (N of about 50 patients) of the phase I trial of ivuxolimab.

The study at large found these results: At doses from 0.1 to 3.0 mg/kg, clonal expansion was seen in both CD4+ and CD8+ blood T cells between baseline and week 6. After ivuxolimab, expanded clones were on average more numerous among CD8+ T cells than among CD4+ T cells. Antigen specificity was not determined for the clonally expanded peripheral T cells. In the 0.1-3.0 mg/kg groups, partial responders had among the lowest normalized peripheral clonal expansion, particularly in CD8+ T cells. Low levels of normalized T-cell clonal expansion were also shown by some nonresponding patients.

The CDR3 spans 15 residues, from the cysteine through the phenylalanine. The read is trimmed to its CDR3 DNA, 45 bases read in frame from base 1. V sheds 0 bases and J sheds 5 bases, leaving 14 bases between their ends. Per the germline V gene, SGHRS is the CDR1 and YFSETQ is the CDR2. The trial excluded patients who had a history of autoimmune disease or were on systemic immunosuppression. Peripheral blood for TCR sequencing was collected from all dose cohorts at baseline, on cycle 4 day 1, and on cycle 7 day 1. The samples were taken from a phase I, first-in-human, multicenter, open-label dose-escalation trial of ivuxolimab. The trial enrolled adults with locally advanced or metastatic head and neck squamous cell, hepatocellular, melanoma or renal cell carcinoma. Before TCR sequencing, CD4+ and CD8+ T cells were separately sorted from peripheral blood. For sequencing of the TCRbeta CDR3 region, genomic DNA was extracted from the sorted cells. TCRbeta CDR3 regions were sequenced using the immunoSEQ Assay. Entries here come from immuneACCESS through TCRdb and include only in-frame sequences with V and J called. Some clones fail to appear in such tables; in the studies checked, an unresolved V gene covers under half of the shortfall, and the cause of the remainder is unknown. The sample includes about 77,000 clones, with over 70% observed a single time. The biggest ten clones account for roughly 0.76% of the sample.

The material was CD4+ or CD8+ T cells sorted from blood, obtained in a trial of the OX40 agonist ivuxolimab. This receptor was obtained from an adult with an advanced solid tumor such as melanoma, head and neck, liver or kidney cancer. The chain is made from TRBV5-1 and TRBJ1-1, with no confident D gene call. The DNA is as follows: TGCGCCAGCAGCTTGGTTGTCAGGAACCCTACTGAAGCTTTCTTT. This gives the protein CASSLVVRNPTEAFF.